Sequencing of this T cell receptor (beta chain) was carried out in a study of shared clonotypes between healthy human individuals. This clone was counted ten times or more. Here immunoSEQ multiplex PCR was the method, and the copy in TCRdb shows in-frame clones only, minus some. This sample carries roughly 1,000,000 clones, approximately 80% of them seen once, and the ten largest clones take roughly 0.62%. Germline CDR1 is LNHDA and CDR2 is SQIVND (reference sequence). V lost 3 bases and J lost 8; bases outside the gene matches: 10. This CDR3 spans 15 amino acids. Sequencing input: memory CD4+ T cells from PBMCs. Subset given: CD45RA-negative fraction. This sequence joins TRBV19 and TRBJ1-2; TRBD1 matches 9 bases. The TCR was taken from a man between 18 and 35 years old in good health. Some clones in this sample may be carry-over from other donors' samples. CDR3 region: CASSMDRQGVDGYTF. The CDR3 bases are TGTGCCAGTAGTATGGATCGACAGGGGGTAGACGGCTACACCTTC.